This T cell receptor beta chain was found in a study of T cell repertoires in cytomegalovirus infection. Background on the study: Recently identified HLA-C-restricted CMV epitopes were among the peptides used. Both CMV infection and a matching HLA type were indicated by public TCR beta signatures. General study points: Carriers of CMV and the relevant HLA type were discriminated by public TCR beta frequency. What dominated the ex vivo response were HLA-C-restricted CMV-specific TCR beta clonotypes.

TCRdb used MiXCR to reprocess the reads, holding one entry per CDR3 protein. The table lists hundreds of thousands of distinct CDR3 sequences, about a third of them singletons. Germline CDR1 is SGHTA and CDR2 is FQGNSA. The CDR3 has 13 amino acids. Details on this clonotype: Its antigen is unknown.

Here the sequenced sample was cultured CD8+ T cells from PBMCs, taken from culture after CMV antigen stimulation. The source is a human donor in good health (CMV status not recorded). Some clones in this sample may be carry-over from other donors' samples. The chain joins TRBV7-2 to TRBJ2-2, with 7 nucleotides matching TRBD1. Here the CDR3 reads CAEGQPDTGELFF. DNA of the CDR3: TGTGCAGAGGGACAGCCGGACACCGGGGAGCTGTTTTTT.